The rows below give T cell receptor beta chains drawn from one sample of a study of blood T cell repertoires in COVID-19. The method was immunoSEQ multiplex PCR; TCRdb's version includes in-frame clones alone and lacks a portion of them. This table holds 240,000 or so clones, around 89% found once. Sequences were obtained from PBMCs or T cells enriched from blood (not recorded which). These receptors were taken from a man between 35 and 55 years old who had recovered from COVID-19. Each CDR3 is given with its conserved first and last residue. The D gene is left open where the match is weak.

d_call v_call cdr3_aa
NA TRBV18 CASSSTGSGELFF
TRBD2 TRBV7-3 CASSQKRGGTDTQYF
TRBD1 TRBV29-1 CSAGTGTSGNTIYF
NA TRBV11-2 CASSWTQRGLENGYTF
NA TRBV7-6 CASSLVRASTDTQYF
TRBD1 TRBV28 CASSLRDRFNQPQHF
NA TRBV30 CAWTVSVEQYF
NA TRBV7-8 CASSLAGDNSYEQYF
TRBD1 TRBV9 CASSAPGQGMNTEAFF
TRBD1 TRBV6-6 CASSRAGTGRGETQYF